The 21 T cell receptor beta chains presented below share a single source sample, sequenced in a study of T cell changes during pregnancy in multiple sclerosis. TCRdb keeps only in-frame clones here, not all; method: immunoSEQ multiplex PCR. The sample has 25,000 to 35,000 clones, 70% to 90% seen once. Sequenced here: CD8+ T cells from peripheral blood mononuclear cells, sampled in the second trimester of pregnancy. All receptors come from a female donor with multiple sclerosis, enrolled in a pregnancy study.

The chain uses TRBV2 and TRBJ1-1; maybe TRBD1 (6 bases). Germline CDR1 and CDR2: SNHLY and FYNNEI. The CDR3 contains 14 residues. The germline V and J ends were trimmed by 8 bases and 0 bases, with 13 bases remaining between them. The CDR3 DNA is TGTGCCAGCCTCCAGGGGCGATTGAACACTGAAGCTTTCTTT. Amino acids: CASLQGRLNTEAFF.

The CDR3 loop reads CASNHRKGAGTGELFF. The CDR3 coding sequence is TGTGCCAGCAACCATAGGAAGGGGGCTGGCACCGGGGAGCTGTTTTTT. J is TRBJ2-2 and V is TRBV27; 7 nucleotides line up with TRBD1. The CDR3 covers 16 residues. J was trimmed by 4 bases and V by 7 bases; bases with no gene match: 12. From germline, CDR1 is MNHEY and CDR2 SMNVEV (reference sequence).

This clone was observed once. This sequence joins TRBV7-3 and TRBJ2-2; D possibly corresponds to TRBD2 (6 bases). The V and J ends lost 5 bases and 2 bases respectively, with 15 bases between them. This CDR3 is built from 16 residues. From germline, CDR1 is SGHTA and CDR2 FQGTGA. The CDR3 is CASSGGTTHNTGELFF. The CDR3 DNA reads TGTGCCAGCAGCGGGGGGACCACCCACAACACCGGGGAGCTGTTTTTT.

DNA for the CDR3: TGTGCTAGTGGTTTGGACAGGGGAGTAGAAATGAACACTGAAGCTTTCTTT. Translating gives CASGLDRGVEMNTEAFF. The chain joins TRBV12-5 to TRBJ1-1; 7 positions match TRBD1. With V trimmed by 1 base and J by 0 bases, 8 bases remained unmatched. CDR1 and CDR2 (germline): LGHNT, FRNRAP. The CDR3 spans 17 residues.

The chain joins TRBV15 to TRBJ2-7, with no clear D. This CDR3 spans 14 amino acids. Germline CDR1 LNHNV, CDR2 YYDKDF (reference sequence). Trimming took 6 bases from V and 4 from J, leaving 16 bases between them. The CDR3 DNA follows: TGTGCCACCAGTAACCGGAACGGAGTATACGAGCAGTACTTC. Residues: CATSNRNGVYEQYF.

The genes are TRBV27 and TRBJ2-3, with 10 bases aligning to TRBD2. Germline-derived CDR1 and CDR2 are MNHEY and SMNVEV (reference sequence). V shed 1 base, J shed 6 bases, and the junction held 4 bases outside the gene matches. The length of the CDR3 is 15 residues. CDR3 sequence (DNA): TGTGCCAGCAGTTTATTGGCGGGACTAGCGGATACGCAGTATTTT. The encoded protein is CASSLLAGLADTQYF.

This chain links TRBV27 with TRBJ2-1; TRBD2 aligns across 11 bases. The CDR3 runs 14 residues. Germline loops: CDR1 MNHEY, CDR2 SMNVEV (reference sequence). V lost 6 bases and J lost 7; bases outside the gene matches: 5. CDR3 coding DNA: TGTGCCAGCAGGTTAGCGGGAGGGCCTAATGAGCAGTTCTTC. Amino acids: CASRLAGGPNEQFF.

In this sample, this clone turned up a few times. The rearrangement joins TRBV30 to TRBJ1-1; 11 bases align to TRBD1. This CDR3 contains 15 residues. The trim removed 4 bases at V and 6 bases at J, leaving 10 bases unmatched. Germline V CDR1 and CDR2: GTSNPN, SVGIG (reference sequence). CDR3 in DNA: TGTGCCTGGACGGGGGGACAGGGGGAAATCCCTGAAGCTTTCTTT. This sequence encodes CAWTGGQGEIPEAFF.

This chain joins TRBV5-1 and TRBJ2-3; tentative D call: TRBD1 (5 bases). V lost 0 bases and J 4 bases, leaving 12 bases between the germline ends. CDR1 SGHRS and CDR2 YFSETQ come from the germline V gene. This CDR3 spans 15 amino acids. The CDR3 DNA reads as TGCGCCAGCAGCTTGGGGCAGGGTCTCTCAGATACGCAGTATTTT. It translates to CASSLGQGLSDTQYF. The complete variable domain, with remaining parts taken from reference TRBV5-1 and TRBJ2-3, reads KAGVTQTPRYLIKTRGQQVTLSCSPISGHRSVSWYQQTPGQGLQFLFEYFSETQRNKGNFPGRFSGRQFSNSRSEMNVSTLELGDSALYLCASSLGQGLSDTQYFGPGTRLTVL.

CDR3 in amino acids: CASSSGQGQFYEQYF. CDR3 in DNA: TGTGCCAGCAGCTCGGGACAGGGGCAATTCTACGAGCAGTACTTC. The chain recombines TRBV7-8 with TRBJ2-7, with 10 bases aligning to TRBD1. CDR3 length: 15 residues. The J segment lost 3 bases and the V segment lost 4 bases, leaving 6 bases of the junction unmatched. CDR1 and CDR2 (germline): SGHVS, FQNEAQ.

J is TRBJ2-7 and V is TRBV2, with 7 bases matching TRBD1. Per the germline V gene, CDR1 is SNHLY and CDR2 is FYNNEI. With V trimmed by 3 bases and J by 2 bases, 4 bases remained unmatched. The CDR3 loop spans 14 amino acids. CDR3 loop: CASSESTGPYEQYF. CDR3 DNA sequence: TGTGCCAGCAGTGAGTCGACAGGGCCCTACGAGCAGTACTTC.

The rearrangement joins TRBV30 to TRBJ2-5; TRBD2 agrees at 12 bases. The CDR3 totals 14 residues. The trim removed 4 bases at V and 3 bases at J, leaving 3 bases unmatched. Germline CDR1 GTSNPN, CDR2 SVGIG (reference sequence). The CDR3 bases are TGTGCCTGGAATCTAGCGGGAGGGGAAGAGACCCAGTACTTC. Translating it yields CAWNLAGGEETQYF.

In this sample, this clone turned up once. The V gene is TRBV19, the J gene TRBJ2-4, with 10 bases aligning to TRBD1. Germline CDR1 is LNHDA and CDR2 is SQIVND (reference sequence). V shed 4 bases and J 4 bases; nucleotides not matched to a gene: 4. There are 15 residues in the CDR3. The DNA for the CDR3 is TGTGCCAGTAGTAGGGACAGGGGCGCTAAAAACATTCAGTACTTC. Its protein is CASSRDRGAKNIQYF.

The chain combines TRBV11-3 with TRBJ2-7; D not certain. V lost 2 bases, J lost 3 bases, and 14 bases lay in between. The germline V gene has CDR1 SGHNT and CDR2 YENEEA. The CDR3 contains 15 residues. The CDR3 nucleotides are TGTGCCAGCAGCTTAACTCCGTCGCCGGTCTACGAGCAGTACTTC. Translated, it gives CASSLTPSPVYEQYF.

The chain has TRBV18 and TRBJ1-5; D is undetermined. Germline loops: CDR1 KGHSH, CDR2 LQKENI. V lost 3 bases, J lost 3 bases, and 6 bases lay in between. The CDR3 is 13 amino acids. The CDR3 DNA reads TGTGCCAGCTCACCCCGACTCAATCAGCCCCAGCATTTT. This encodes CASSPRLNQPQHF. Drawing the rest from reference TRBV18 and TRBJ1-5, the complete variable domain is NAGVMQNPRHLVRRRGQEARLRCSPMKGHSHVYWYRQLPEEGLKFMVYLQKENIIDESGMPKERFSAEFPKEGPSILRIQQVVRGDSAAYFCASSPRLNQPQHFGDGTRLSIL.

This chain joins TRBV11-2 and TRBJ2-1; D is possibly TRBD2 (6 bases). CDR1 is SGHAT, CDR2 FQNNGV, per germline. V lost 8 bases and J 13 bases, leaving 21 bases between the germline ends. This CDR3 is 13 amino acids long. In DNA form, the CDR3 reads TGTGCCAGCGGCATCTCGGGGGACCCCCTTCAGTTCTTC. It is translated as CASGISGDPLQFF.

The chain is built from TRBV9 and TRBJ2-2; D is possibly TRBD2 (5 bases). The CDR3 loop spans 14 amino acids. Germline lookup yields CDR1 SGDLS and CDR2 YYNGEE. V gave up 3 bases and J gave up 5 bases, with 11 bases separating them. The CDR3 loop reads CASSGSPGTGELFF. DNA of the CDR3: TGTGCCAGCAGCGGCAGCCCGGGGACCGGGGAGCTGTTTTTT.

The chain joins TRBV10-2 to TRBJ2-2; D is ambiguous. Trimming stripped 8 bases from V and 1 base from J, with 8 bases between. The length of the CDR3 is 13 residues. Germline V CDR1 and CDR2: WSHSY, SAAADI. The CDR3 spells CASLSGNTGELFF. CDR3 nucleotides: TGCGCCAGCCTGTCAGGGAACACCGGGGAGCTGTTTTTT.

The CDR3 coding sequence is TGTGCCAGCAGTACGGGGGGGTATCTGAACACTGAAGCTTTCTTT. Protein product: CASSTGGYLNTEAFF. The chain has TRBV7-9 and TRBJ1-1; possible D gene TRBD1, 5 bases. With 6 bases removed from V and 0 bases from J, the gap between germline ends came to 14 bases. The CDR3 extends over 15 amino acids. Per germline, CDR1 SEHNR and CDR2 FQNEAQ (reference sequence).

The chain recombines TRBV2 with TRBJ2-7; weak D call: TRBD2 (5 bases). V shed 1 base and J shed 0 bases, with 13 bases lying between them. The CDR3 runs 16 residues. Germline CDR1 is SNHLY and CDR2 is FYNNEI. The CDR3, as DNA: TGTGCCAGCAGTGAAGAGGAGGCAGCAAGCTCCTACGAGCAGTACTTC. Its protein is CASSEEEAASSYEQYF.

Here the CDR3 DNA reads TGTGCCAGTAGTATAGGACTAGCGGTATACAATGAGCAGTTCTTC. This encodes CASSIGLAVYNEQFF. This sequence joins TRBV19 and TRBJ2-1, with TRBD2 identical over 9 bases. Germline V gives CDR1 LNHDA, CDR2 SQIVND (reference sequence). The length of the CDR3 is 15 residues. With V trimmed by 1 base and J by 4 bases, 2 bases remained unmatched.